The 22 T cell receptor beta chains reported below all come from one sample, sequenced in a study of post-analysis software for immune sequencing data. TCR beta cDNA libraries included unique molecular identifiers. MiXCR was run by TCRdb on the PCR reads, yielding one entry per CDR3 protein. This sample carries hundreds of thousands of distinct CDR3 sequences, over 35% of them seen once, and the ten largest clones take around 10%. Findings of the study overall: Five or six TRBV segments were significantly more frequent in patients than in controls. TRBV5-6, TRBV5-1 and TRBV20-1 were among these segments.

The antigens of these receptors remain unknown. Sequenced: blood. Every receptor here comes from a girl aged 5-17 years with multiple sclerosis.

J is TRBJ2-1 and V is TRBV20-1, with D tentatively TRBD2 (5 bases). The germline CDR1 and CDR2 sequences are DFQATT and SNEGSKA (reference sequence). Trimming shortened V by 0 bases and J by 0 bases, and 15 bases separated the two germline ends. This CDR3 region has 17 residues. Here the CDR3 DNA reads TGCAGTGCTAGAGATTTGAGGGAAGATTTCTCCTACAATGAGCAGTTCTTC. Residues: CSARDLREDFSYNEQFF.

This clonotype was counted once. V is TRBV7-3 and J is TRBJ2-1; TRBD2 agrees at 7 bases. CDR1 SGHTA and CDR2 FQGTGA come from the germline V gene. V was pared by 5 bases and J by 7 bases, with 8 bases of the junction left unmatched. This CDR3 region has 14 residues. In DNA, the CDR3 is TGTGCCAGCAGCCCAGGGACTATCGCAAATGAGCAGTTCTTC. It yields the protein CASSPGTIANEQFF.

J is TRBJ1-5 and V is TRBV4-2; 8 positions match TRBD1. This CDR3 is 14 amino acids long. CDR1 is LGHNA, CDR2 YNFKEQ, per germline. Trimming at V came to 2 bases and at J to 6 bases, leaving 3 bases not matched to a gene. The CDR3 loop is CASSQPDRGQPQHF. CDR3 in DNA: TGTGCCAGCAGCCAACCTGACAGGGGTCAGCCCCAGCATTTT.

The rearrangement joins TRBV7-9 to TRBJ2-5, with no clear D. CDR3 length equals 13 residues. Trimming left V 5 bases short and J 1 base short, with 8 bases between. Germline-derived CDR1 and CDR2 are SEHNR and FQNEAQ (reference sequence). The CDR3 nucleotides read TGTGCCAGCAGCCCCCAGCTCCAAGAGACCCAGTACTTC. This codes for CASSPQLQETQYF.

The rearrangement joins TRBV5-6 to TRBJ2-5, with a tentative D call TRBD1 (6 bases). The CDR3 runs to 12 residues. From germline, CDR1 is SGHDT and CDR2 YYEEEE. The V and J ends lost 2 bases and 7 bases respectively, with 9 bases between them. This CDR3 reads CASSLGGTTQYF. DNA for the CDR3: TGTGCCAGCAGCTTAGGGGGTACGACCCAGTACTTC. The variable domain in full, completed from reference TRBV5-6 and TRBJ2-5, reads DAGVTQSPTHLIKTRGQQVTLRCSPKSGHDTVSWYQQALGQGPQFIFQYYEEEERQRGNFPDRFSGHQFPNYSSELNVNALLLGDSALYLCASSLGGTTQYFGPGTRLLVL.

The CDR3 coding sequence is TGCGCCAGCAGCCAAGAATGGGGACAAATTTCTGGGGCCAACGTCCTGACTTTC. Translating it yields CASSQEWGQISGANVLTF. The V gene is TRBV4-1, the J gene TRBJ2-6; the D gene is possibly TRBD1 (6 bases). There are 18 residues in the CDR3. With 0 bases removed from V and 1 base from J, the gap between germline ends came to 13 bases. Germline-derived CDR1 and CDR2 are MGHRA and YSYEKL.

As regards this clonotype: One end of the junction is discordant with germline, which a read error may explain. The chain joins TRBV10-3 to TRBJ2-1; TRBD2 agrees at 7 bases. Germline loops: CDR1 ENHRY, CDR2 SYGVKD. This CDR3 region has 15 residues. This chain's CDR3 is CAFSEVSGDYNEQFF. The CDR3 DNA reads TGTGCCTTCAGTGAGGTCAGCGGGGATTACAATGAGCAGTTCTTC.

This chain joins TRBV2 and TRBJ2-3; a possible D gene is TRBD1 (5 bases). With 4 bases removed from V and 0 bases from J, the gap between germline ends came to 11 bases. The germline V gene has CDR1 SNHLY and CDR2 FYNNEI. There are 15 residues in the CDR3. CDR3 amino acids: CASSVREISTDTQYF. The CDR3 nucleotides read TGTGCCAGCAGTGTCAGGGAAATTAGCACAGATACGCAGTATTTT.

The sample holds a few counts of this clonotype. The junction does not match germline at one end; this may be a read error. This chain links TRBV27 with TRBJ2-7; 7 bases agree with TRBD2. The assigned J gene may be wrong: the sequence end matches TRBJ2-5 better. The CDR3 length is 15 residues. Germline lookup yields CDR1 MNHEY and CDR2 SMNVEV (reference sequence). The CDR3 nucleotides are TGTGTCAGCAGTCTTAGCGGGCCCTACTTTGAGACCCAGTACTTC. As protein: CVSSLSGPYFETQYF.

This CDR3 is CASTLGGSYNEQFF. CDR3 in DNA: TGTGCCAGCACCCTAGGTGGGTCCTACAATGAGCAGTTCTTC. The chain recombines TRBV11-2 with TRBJ2-1; D unclear. This CDR3 has 14 amino acids. Trimming removed 7 bases from V and 1 base from J, with 11 bases in between. From germline, CDR1 is SGHAT and CDR2 FQNNGV.

The J gene is TRBJ2-1, the V gene TRBV5-1, with 15 bases aligning to TRBD2. V was clipped by 4 bases and J by 2 bases; unmatched bases: 4. CDR1 is SGHRS and CDR2 is YFSETQ in the germline V gene. This CDR3 spans 17 amino acids. The CDR3 is CASSAGLAGGPYNEQFF. CDR3 DNA: TGCGCCAGCAGCGCAGGACTAGCGGGAGGGCCCTACAATGAGCAGTTCTTC.

V usage is TRBV7-3 and J usage is TRBJ1-6, with 8 bases that match TRBD1. The CDR3 consists of 14 residues. CDR1 is SGHTA, CDR2 FQGTGA, per germline. The junction had 6 bases not matched to a gene; V was cut back by 2 bases and J by 12 bases. The CDR3, as DNA: TGTGCCAGCAGCTTAGGACAGGGAGGTTTACCCCTCCACTTT. This sequence encodes CASSLGQGGLPLHF.

The chain joins TRBV7-9 to TRBJ2-7; TRBD2 aligns across 13 bases. CDR1 is SEHNR, CDR2 FQNEAQ, per germline (reference sequence). The V and J ends lost 4 bases and 4 bases, in that order; junction bases with no gene match: 7. The CDR3 runs to 16 residues. Here the CDR3 reads CASSYGLAGEMYEQYF. Written as DNA, the CDR3 is TGTGCCAGCAGCTACGGACTAGCGGGAGAAATGTACGAGCAGTACTTC.

This clonotype was seen more than once but under ten times. The chain carries TRBV4-2 and TRBJ2-5; perhaps TRBD2 as D (6 bases). The CDR3 loop spans 16 amino acids. CDR1 and CDR2 (germline): LGHNA, YNFKEQ. V dropped 4 bases and J dropped 1 base, with 16 bases sitting between them. Written as DNA, the CDR3 is TGTGCCAGCAGCCTCCACCCCCGGGACTCCCAAGAGACCCAGTACTTC. Translated: CASSLHPRDSQETQYF.

The CDR3 loop reads CASSLGWDRVNEKLFF. The CDR3 coding sequence is TGCGCCAGCAGCTTGGGCTGGGACAGGGTTAATGAAAAACTGTTTTTT. The chain recombines TRBV5-1 with TRBJ1-4, with 9 bases fitting TRBD1. Trimming at V came to 0 bases and at J to 4 bases, leaving 4 bases not matched to a gene. Germline loops: CDR1 SGHRS, CDR2 YFSETQ. The CDR3 sequence is 16 residues long. The full variable domain, with the rest looked up from reference TRBV5-1 and TRBJ1-4, is KAGVTQTPRYLIKTRGQQVTLSCSPISGHRSVSWYQQTPGQGLQFLFEYFSETQRNKGNFPGRFSGRQFSNSRSEMNVSTLELGDSALYLCASSLGWDRVNEKLFFGSGTQLSVL.

The rearrangement joins TRBV11-2 to TRBJ2-1; 10 nucleotides match TRBD2. With 5 bases clipped from V and 9 bases from J, the junction kept 4 bases outside the gene matches. The CDR3 length is 13 residues. Germline CDR1 and CDR2: SGHAT and FQNNGV. The CDR3 protein is CASSPRTSGEQFF. DNA for the CDR3: TGTGCCAGCAGCCCACGGACTAGCGGTGAGCAGTTCTTC.

V usage is TRBV7-3 and J usage is TRBJ2-3; TRBD2 aligns across 12 bases. CDR3 size: 17 residues. The V segment lost 4 bases and the J segment 0 bases; nucleotides outside the gene matches: 5. CDR1 and CDR2 from the germline V gene are SGHTA and FQGTGA. Here the CDR3 reads CASSSSGRAGSTDTQYF. The CDR3 DNA follows: TGTGCCAGCAGCTCTAGCGGGAGGGCGGGGAGCACAGATACGCAGTATTTT.

The rearrangement uses TRBV15 and TRBJ1-1; a weak D match, TRBD1 (5 bases). The V and J ends lost 0 bases and 0 bases respectively, with 14 bases between them. This CDR3 is 17 amino acids long. Germline CDR1 is LNHNV and CDR2 is YYDKDF (reference sequence). CDR3 bases: TGTGCCACCAGCAGAGATTTGACAGCACGGATGAACACTGAAGCTTTCTTT. It yields the protein CATSRDLTARMNTEAFF.

This clonotype has only a few counts. This rearrangement joins TRBV5-1 to TRBJ2-3; 7 nucleotides line up with TRBD2. Per the germline V gene, CDR1 is SGHRS and CDR2 is YFSETQ. This CDR3 contains 15 residues. With V trimmed by 2 bases and J by 0 bases, 3 bases remained unmatched. CDR3 sequence: CASSFSGSSTDTQYF. The CDR3 DNA follows: TGCGCCAGCAGCTTTAGCGGGTCTAGCACAGATACGCAGTATTTT.

This rearrangement joins TRBV28 to TRBJ2-7; perhaps TRBD2 as D (6 bases). V gave up 6 bases and J gave up 0 bases, with 12 bases separating them. This CDR3 has 14 amino acids. The germline gives CDR1 MDHEN, CDR2 SYDVKM. The CDR3 sequence: CASRRDSSSYEQYF. CDR3 in DNA: TGTGCCAGCAGGAGGGACTCGAGCTCCTACGAGCAGTACTTC.

To note about this clonotype: This could be a read error, since a much larger clone is one nucleotide away. The chain employs TRBV12-3 or TRBV12-4 and TRBJ2-1; TRBD2 matches at 7 bases. Trimming at V came to 1 base and at J to 6 bases, leaving 6 bases not matched to a gene. The CDR3 loop spans 15 amino acids. The CDR3 nucleotides are TGTGCCAGCAGTTTAGGGCTAGCGGAATTCAATGAGCAGTTCTTC. It yields the protein CASSLGLAEFNEQFF.

V and J are TRBV7-9 and TRBJ1-2, with D unresolved. Germline assignment: CDR1 SEHNR and CDR2 FQNEAQ (reference sequence). There are 11 residues in the CDR3. Trimming pared 1 base from V and 7 bases from J, leaving 4 bases between. In DNA, the CDR3 is TGTGCCAGCAGCTTAGACTCTGGCTACACCTTC. As protein: CASSLDSGYTF.